The 3 T cell receptor beta chains in this list originate from one sample, sequenced in a study of blood T cell repertoires in COVID-19. The method was immunoSEQ multiplex PCR; TCRdb's version includes in-frame clones alone and lacks a portion of them. Of roughly 270,000 clones in the sample, approximately 88% were seen once. Sequenced material: peripheral blood. Every receptor here comes from a man younger than 35 with active or convalescent COVID-19.

As to this clone: This same CDR3 is encoded by further DNA sequences in the sample. The genes are TRBV6-5 and TRBJ2-7; 9 bases map to TRBD2. J lost 1 base, V lost 2 bases, and 3 bases had no gene match. The CDR3 loop spans 15 amino acids. The germline V gene encodes CDR1 MNHEY and CDR2 SVGAGI. CDR3: CASSYRLAGSYEQYF. CDR3 bases: TGTGCCAGCAGTTACCGTCTAGCGGGGTCCTACGAGCAGTACTTC.

This clone came up once. The chain has TRBV12-1 and TRBJ1-2; the DNA was not used to check the table's D call, TRBD1. TRBV12-1 is labeled a pseudogene. The CDR3 sequence is 18 residues long. The CDR3: CASSFKSPAGQGHNGYTF. The CDR3 nucleotides read TGTGCCAGCAGCTTTAAATCCCCCGCCGGACAAGGACATAATGGCTACACCTTC.

The V and J genes are TRBV10-1 and TRBJ2-7; 7 nucleotides align to TRBD2. Germline assignment: CDR1 WNHNN and CDR2 SYGVQD (reference sequence). Trimming at V came to 10 bases and at J to 7 bases, leaving 22 bases not matched to a gene. The CDR3 runs to 16 residues. The CDR3 DNA reads as TGCGCCATCCAATGGGGGGGACGCGCAATTCGGTGGGAGCAGTACTTC. Its protein is CAIQWGGRAIRWEQYF.